The clone carrying this T cell receptor (beta chain) was seen only a few times. Its antigen is not identified. The authors split each subset's genomic DNA evenly across several immunoSEQ plates. Original methodology: For the immunoSEQ data, sequences were junction-only without quality scores, so filtering differed. Assay used: immunoSEQ multiplex PCR; TCRdb lists only in-frame clones, some missing. Clone size and the V and J calls come from that table; the DNA yielded D and trimming. The table shows about 490,000 clones, with roughly 85% occurring only once. This specimen belongs to a study of shared clonotypes between healthy human individuals. Points from the study as a whole: An expected dependence of interdonor clonotype sharing on sequencing depth was noted. Only blood was sampled, and tissue TCR repertoires likely differ from blood ones.

The sample was PBMCs. The sequence was obtained from a woman in her 40s in good health. Some clones in this sample may be carry-over from other donors' samples.

CDR3 residues: CASSGPGDGEKLFF. DNA for the CDR3: TGTGCCAGCAGTGGTCCAGGGGACGGTGAAAAACTGTTTTTT. This sequence joins TRBV28 and TRBJ1-4, with D possibly TRBD1 on 6 matching bases. CDR1 is MDHEN, CDR2 SYDVKM, per germline. Deletions cut 5 bases from V and 7 bases from J, with 14 bases between. CDR3 size: 14 residues.